A selection of T cell receptor beta chains follows, all from one sample in a study of CXCR3-negative and CXCR3-positive naive CD8 T cells. TCRdb processed the 5' RACE reads again and assigns one entry to each CDR3 protein, with no DNA. The repertoire table contains roughly 100,000 distinct CDR3 sequences. The sample was naive CXCR3+ CD8+ T cells from blood. The receptors derive from a human donor in good health. Some clones in this sample may be carry-over from other donors' samples. Both conserved end residues are part of each CDR3. Fields, in order: V gene, J gene, CDR3 protein.

TRBV5-1	TRBJ2-7	CASSLVAGPYEQYF
TRBV18	TRBJ2-1	CASSPALLTNEQFF
TRBV28	TRBJ1-4	CASSPYATNEKLFF
TRBV5-6	TRBJ2-7	CASSFEGGPYEQYF
TRBV20-1	TRBJ2-7	CSARGRDVFYEQYF
TRBV7-8	TRBJ2-2	CASRSDRGLVGELFF
TRBV19	TRBJ2-1	CASSIELNEQFF
TRBV29-1	TRBJ2-1	CSGIVSNEQFF
TRBV5-1	TRBJ2-7	CASTDRRGSYEQYF
TRBV4-3	TRBJ2-7	CASSQALIPGAGSYEQYF
TRBV20-1	TRBJ2-7	CSASLAGDRYEQYF
TRBV7-9	TRBJ2-2	CASSLGSINTGELFF
TRBV29-1	TRBJ1-2	CSAYSGTLSGYTF
TRBV2	TRBJ2-1	CASSEAGWGLSEQFF
TRBV21-1	TRBJ2-2	CASGYESTGELFF
TRBV21-1	TRBJ1-1	CASSIPGDPPGTEAFF
TRBV5-5	TRBJ1-1	CASSLANGGGSKTEAFF
TRBV21-1	TRBJ1-1	CASSKDRRGDTEAFF
TRBV7-8	TRBJ2-5	CASSLGLAGGPYETQYF
TRBV20-1	TRBJ2-5	CSARDTDRAEETQYF
TRBV12-3/TRBV12-4	TRBJ2-2	CASSLTGDTGELFF
TRBV4-3	TRBJ2-7	CASSQVSSSYEQYF
TRBV5-1	TRBJ2-3	CASSPYRYATDTQYF
TRBV7-8	TRBJ2-7	CASSLGSGAYEQYF
TRBV4-3	TRBJ2-7	CASSQNRDATYEQYF
TRBV15	TRBJ2-5	CATSTGEGFQETQYF
TRBV28	TRBJ2-4	CASSFITSLVENIQYF
TRBV4-3	TRBJ2-1	CASSQGGTGSWNEQFF
TRBV7-3	TRBJ2-3	CASNLAGGMVDTQYF
TRBV28	TRBJ1-5	CASSFYRGGNQPQHF
TRBV6-2/TRBV6-3	TRBJ2-2	CASSFNPSGQENTGELFF
TRBV9	TRBJ1-1	CASSWDRAGTEAFF
TRBV12-3/TRBV12-4	TRBJ1-1	CASSWGQGTNTEAFF
TRBV7-8	TRBJ2-2	CASSPLGWGARNTGELFF
TRBV3-1	TRBJ2-5	CASSQDPGQGRETQYF
TRBV11-2	TRBJ2-4	CASSLNSGLAKNIQYF
TRBV5-1	TRBJ2-7	CASSFAAGAGEQYF
TRBV5-1	TRBJ2-7	CVSSLGPGGTDLSYEQYF
TRBV10-3	TRBJ2-7	CAISESGDEQYF
TRBV6-2/TRBV6-3	TRBJ2-2	CASSTRDSFTGELFF